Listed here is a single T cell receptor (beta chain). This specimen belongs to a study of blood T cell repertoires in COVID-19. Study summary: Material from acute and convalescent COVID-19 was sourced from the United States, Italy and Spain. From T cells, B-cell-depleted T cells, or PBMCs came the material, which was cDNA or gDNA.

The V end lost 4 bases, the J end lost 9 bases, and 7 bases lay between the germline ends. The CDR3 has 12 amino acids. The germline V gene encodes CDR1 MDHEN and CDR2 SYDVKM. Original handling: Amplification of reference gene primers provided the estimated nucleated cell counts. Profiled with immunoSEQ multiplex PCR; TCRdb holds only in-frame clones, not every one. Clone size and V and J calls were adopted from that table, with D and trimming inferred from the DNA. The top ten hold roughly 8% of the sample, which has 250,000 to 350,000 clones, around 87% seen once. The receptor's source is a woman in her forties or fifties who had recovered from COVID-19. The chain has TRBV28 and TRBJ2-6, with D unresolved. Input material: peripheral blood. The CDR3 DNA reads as TGTGCCAGCAGTTCCTCTGTCAACGTCCTGACTTTC. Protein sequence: CASSSSVNVLTF.